This TCR beta chain was sequenced in a study of T cell repertoires in cytomegalovirus infection. At the level of the study: Selection of CMV epitopes for the study included recently identified HLA-C-restricted and well-studied HLA-B-restricted ones. Notes on the study in general: People with CMV and the relevant HLA were identified by cumulative public TCR beta family frequency. The ex vivo response was dominated by HLA-C-restricted CMV-specific TCR beta clonotypes.

TCRdb redid the calling of the reads with MiXCR, one entry per CDR3 protein. Among some 700,000 distinct CDR3 sequences listed, around a third were seen once. On this clonotype itself: Its target is unknown.

Germline CDR1 and CDR2: SGHRS and YFSETQ. Deletions cut 4 bases from V and 3 bases from J, with 11 bases between. This CDR3 region has 13 residues. The chain combines TRBV5-1 with TRBJ2-7, with D perhaps given as TRBD1 or TRBD2 (5 bases each). The specimen comprised cultured PBMCs, sampled from culture after CMV antigen stimulation. The TCR originated in a human donor in good health (CMV status not recorded). Some clones in this sample may be carry-over from other donors' samples. CDR3 coding DNA: TGCGCCAGCAGCATCGGGGCGGTCTACGAGCAGTACTTC. It encodes CASSIGAVYEQYF.